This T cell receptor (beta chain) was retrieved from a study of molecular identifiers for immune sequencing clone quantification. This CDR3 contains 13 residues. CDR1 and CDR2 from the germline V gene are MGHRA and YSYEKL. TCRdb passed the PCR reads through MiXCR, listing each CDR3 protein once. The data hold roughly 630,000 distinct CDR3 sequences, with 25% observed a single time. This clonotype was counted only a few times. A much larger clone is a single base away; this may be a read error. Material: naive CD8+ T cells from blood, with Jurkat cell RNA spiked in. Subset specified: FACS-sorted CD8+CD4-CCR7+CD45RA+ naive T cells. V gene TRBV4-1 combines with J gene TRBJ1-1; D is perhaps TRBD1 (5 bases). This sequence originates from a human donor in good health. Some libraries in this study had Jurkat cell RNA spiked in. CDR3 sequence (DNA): TGCGCCAGCAGCCAGACAGTAAACACTGGAGCTTTCTTT. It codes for CASSQTVNTGAFF.